This TCR beta chain was identified during a study of blood T cell repertoires in COVID-19. V lost 11 bases to trimming and J lost 0 bases, with 11 bases between them. CDR1 and CDR2 (germline): SGHTA, FQGNSA. The CDR3 consists of 13 residues. Authors' data handling: Estimation of nucleated cell counts was performed using reference gene primer amplification. Sequencing used immunoSEQ multiplex PCR; TCRdb keeps in-frame clones, though not all of them. That table gives V, J and clone size, and the DNA gave D and trimming. The sample consists of 150,000 or so clones, over 80% of them appearing once. The origin of this receptor is a woman between 55 and 75 years old with acute or convalescent COVID-19. The rearrangement uses TRBV7-2 and TRBJ1-3; tentative D call: TRBD1 (6 bases). Input material: peripheral blood. CDR3 loop: CAAGGASGNTIYF. The DNA of the CDR3 is TGTGCCGCCGGGGGGGCCTCTGGAAACACCATATATTTT.